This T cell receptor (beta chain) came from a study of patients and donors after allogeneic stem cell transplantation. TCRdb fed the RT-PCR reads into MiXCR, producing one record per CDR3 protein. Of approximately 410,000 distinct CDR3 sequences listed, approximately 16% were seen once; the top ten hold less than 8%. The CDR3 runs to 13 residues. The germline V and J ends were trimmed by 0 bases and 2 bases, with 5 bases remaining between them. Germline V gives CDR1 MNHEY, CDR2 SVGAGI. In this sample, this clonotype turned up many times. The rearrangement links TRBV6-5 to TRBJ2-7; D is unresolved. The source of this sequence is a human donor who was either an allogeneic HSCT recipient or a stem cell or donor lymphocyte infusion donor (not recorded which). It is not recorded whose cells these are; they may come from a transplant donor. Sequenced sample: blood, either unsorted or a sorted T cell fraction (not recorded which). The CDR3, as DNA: TGTGCCAGCAGTTACTCGGGCGCCTACGAGCAGTACTTC. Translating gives CASSYSGAYEQYF.